These 32 T cell receptor beta chains originate from one sample sequenced in a study of blood T cell repertoires in COVID-19 (dated by TCRdb to the early 2020s). The library was generated by the immunoSEQ multiplex PCR assay. TCRdb holds this immuneACCESS table with in-frame rearrangements only. Some clones are missing; in checked studies, unresolved V genes explain under half, and the rest has no known cause. This sample gives 85,000 to 95,000 clones in total; 65% to 90% of them show up just once. The ten largest clones add up to roughly 20% of the sample. Sequenced material: peripheral blood. These receptors came from an elderly woman with acute or convalescent COVID-19.

The chain recombines TRBV6-2 or TRBV6-3 with TRBJ1-1; D is possibly TRBD1 (6 bases). Trimming took 6 bases from V and 4 from J, leaving 12 bases between them. The V gene's germline CDR1 is MNHEY and CDR2 SVGEGT. The CDR3 spans 13 residues. The CDR3 is CASSQGHLTEAFF. For the CDR3, the DNA is TGTGCCAGCAGCCAGGGACACCTCACTGAAGCTTTCTTT.

The chain uses TRBV7-9 and TRBJ1-3; D unresolved. V was shortened by 2 bases and J by 8 bases, with 7 bases between the two germline ends. The germline CDR1 and CDR2 sequences are SEHNR and FQNEAQ (reference sequence). This CDR3 is 12 amino acids long. The CDR3 nucleotides are TGTGCCAGCAGCTTAAAGGCGGACACCATATATTTT. This sequence encodes CASSLKADTIYF.

This chain joins TRBV28 and TRBJ1-5; tentatively, D is TRBD1 (6 bases). V was pared by 2 bases and J by 2 bases, with 7 bases between. The CDR3 has 14 amino acids. CDR1 and CDR2 from the germline V gene are MDHEN and SYDVKM. CDR3 bases: TGTGCCAGCAGTTTAGGGGGCGGCAATCAGCCCCAGCATTTT. This translates into CASSLGGGNQPQHF.

In this sample, this clone turned up a few times. This chain links TRBV11-3 with TRBJ1-4, with 7 bases fitting TRBD1. Germline V gives CDR1 SGHNT, CDR2 YENEEA. The trim removed 3 bases at V and 5 bases at J, leaving 6 bases unmatched. The length of the CDR3 is 15 residues. In DNA, the CDR3 is TGTGCCAGCAGCTTTGCCGGGACAGCAAATGAAAAACTGTTTTTT. Translated: CASSFAGTANEKLFF.

The genes are TRBV11-2 and TRBJ2-7; 7 bases match TRBD1. This CDR3 has 15 residues. CDR1 is SGHAT, CDR2 FQNNGV, per germline. J gave up 3 bases and V 5 bases, and 10 bases lay outside the gene matches. Here the CDR3 reads CASSPYSQGDYEQYF. CDR3 sequence (DNA): TGTGCCAGCAGCCCATATTCTCAGGGGGACTACGAGCAGTACTTC.

The rearrangement joins TRBV3-1 (or the pseudogene TRBV3-2) to TRBJ2-7; a weak D match, TRBD2 (6 bases). V gave up 4 bases and J gave up 2 bases, with 18 bases separating them. Per the germline V gene, CDR1 is LGHDT and CDR2 is YNNKEL (reference sequence). The CDR3 consists of 16 residues. In DNA form, the CDR3 reads TGTGCCAGCAGCCCTCGCGGTTGGGAGCGGGCCTACGAGCAGTACTTC. Protein: CASSPRGWERAYEQYF.

The chain recombines TRBV9 with TRBJ1-6; 7 bases map to TRBD1. Trimming took 1 base from V and 7 from J; bases not matched to a gene: 11. The CDR3 is 17 residues long. In germline, CDR1 is SGDLS, CDR2 YYNGEE. In DNA form, the CDR3 reads TGTGCCAGCAGCGTATCTTCCTTACCGGGACAGAATTCACCCCTCCACTTT. The encoded protein is CASSVSSLPGQNSPLHF.

The V call is TRBV6-6, the J call TRBJ1-1; D perhaps matches TRBD1 (6 bases). Deletions cut 7 bases from V and 5 bases from J, with 14 bases between. Germline-derived CDR1 and CDR2 are MNHNY and SVGAGI (reference sequence). The CDR3 extends over 13 amino acids. DNA for the CDR3: TGTGCCAGCACCGGACAGTTTAATACTGAAGCTTTCTTT. Protein product: CASTGQFNTEAFF.

The J gene is TRBJ1-6, the V gene TRBV11-1; D gene ambiguous. V dropped 0 bases and J dropped 10 bases, with 16 bases sitting between them. Germline V CDR1 and CDR2: SGHAT, FQDESV (reference sequence). The CDR3 extends over 16 amino acids. The chain's CDR3 is CASSLAAARGGSPLHF. The CDR3 DNA reads TGTGCCAGCAGCTTAGCCGCAGCCCGGGGAGGATCACCCCTCCACTTT.

The genes are TRBV3-1 (or the pseudogene TRBV3-2) and TRBJ2-7, with D maybe TRBD1 (5 bases). CDR3 length equals 13 residues. Trimming pared 6 bases from V and 7 bases from J, leaving 16 bases between. Germline loops: CDR1 LGHDT, CDR2 YNNKEL (reference sequence). The CDR3 DNA follows: TGTGCCAGCAGACAGGACCCGGCAGGTGAGCAGTACTTC. Protein sequence: CASRQDPAGEQYF.

This rearrangement joins TRBV10-1 to TRBJ2-1; 7 bases are a match to TRBD1. CDR1 WNHNN and CDR2 SYGVQD come from the germline V gene (reference sequence). This CDR3 contains 12 residues. V dropped 5 bases and J dropped 8; count of bases not matched to a gene: 3. CDR3 DNA: TGCGCCAGCAGTATGACAGGGTATGAGCAGTTCTTC. Translation: CASSMTGYEQFF.

The CDR3 sequence: CATSRDKRGNEKLFF. For the CDR3, the DNA is TGTGCCACCAGCAGAGATAAGCGGGGAAATGAAAAACTGTTTTTT. The chain uses TRBV15 and TRBJ1-4; no reliable D call. The CDR3 is 15 amino acids. The V and J ends lost 0 bases and 5 bases respectively, with 10 bases between them. Germline V lookup: CDR1 LNHNV, CDR2 YYDKDF (reference sequence). Drawing the rest from reference TRBV15 and TRBJ1-4, the complete variable domain is DAMVIQNPRYQVTQFGKPVTLSCSQTLNHNVMYWYQQKSSQAPKLLFHYYDKDFNNEADTPDNFQSRRPNTSFCFLDIRSPGLGDTAMYLCATSRDKRGNEKLFFGSGTQLSVL.

This sequence joins TRBV29-1 and TRBJ1-4; D uncertain. Germline CDR1 SQVTM, CDR2 ANQGSEA. This CDR3 contains 12 residues. V shed 3 bases and J shed 10 bases, with 12 bases lying between them. The CDR3 loop reads CSVETNRLKLFF. CDR3 nucleotide sequence: TGCAGCGTTGAGACAAACAGATTAAAACTGTTTTTT.

The chain employs TRBV2 and TRBJ1-1, with TRBD1 as a possible D gene (6 bases). With 6 bases removed from V and 8 bases from J, the gap between germline ends came to 19 bases. CDR1 is SNHLY, CDR2 FYNNEI, per germline. The length of the CDR3 is 14 residues. DNA for the CDR3: TGTGCCAGCAGACAGGGTTCTTACAACTGGGAAGCTTTCTTT. Its translation is CASRQGSYNWEAFF.

The V gene is TRBV5-4, the J gene TRBJ2-5; TRBD2 agrees at 7 bases. Trimming cost V 4 bases and J 5 bases; bases outside gene matches: 11. Germline CDR1 SGHNT, CDR2 YYREEE (reference sequence). The CDR3 has 15 residues. The chain's CDR3 is CASSPGLGGKETQYF. CDR3 coding DNA: TGTGCCAGCAGCCCGGGACTGGGAGGGAAGGAGACCCAGTACTTC. Looking up the rest from reference TRBV5-4 and TRBJ2-5 gives the full variable domain: ETGVTQSPTHLIKTRGQQVTLRCSSQSGHNTVSWYQQALGQGPQFIFQYYREEENGRGNFPPRFSGLQFPNYSSELNVNALELDDSALYLCASSPGLGGKETQYFGPGTRLLVL.

The chain recombines TRBV12-3 or TRBV12-4 with TRBJ1-1, with no clear D. This CDR3 has 13 amino acids. The ends were cut back, 5 bases at V and 1 base at J, with 8 bases in the middle. CDR3 bases: TGTGCCAGCAGTAGGCAGGAGAACACTGAAGCTTTCTTT. Amino acid sequence: CASSRQENTEAFF.

This chain uses TRBV29-1 with TRBJ2-7, with TRBD1 matching 11 bases. V was pared by 0 bases and J by 12 bases, with 7 bases of the junction left unmatched. The CDR3 is 13 residues long. CDR1 and CDR2 from the germline V gene are SQVTM and ANQGSEA. The DNA for the CDR3 is TGCAGCGTTGAAGATTTGGACAGGGGGCCGCCGTACTTC. It yields the protein CSVEDLDRGPPYF.

This clone was recorded once. The chain carries TRBV6-1 and TRBJ1-6; D not certain. In germline, CDR1 is MNHNS, CDR2 SASEGT. Trimming stripped 3 bases from V and 4 bases from J, with 7 bases between. This CDR3 region has 14 residues. The CDR3 DNA reads as TGTGCCAGCAGTGAGAGTTGGTATAATTCACCCCTCCACTTT. Translation gives CASSESWYNSPLHF.

The chain couples TRBV9 to TRBJ2-3; possibly TRBD1 for D (5 bases). V was pared by 0 bases and J by 0 bases, with 11 bases between. CDR1 is SGDLS and CDR2 is YYNGEE in the germline V gene. The CDR3 is 16 amino acids. CDR3 residues: CASSVEQGPSTDTQYF. The DNA for the CDR3 is TGTGCCAGCAGCGTAGAGCAGGGCCCTAGCACAGATACGCAGTATTTT.

The chain combines TRBV5-1 with TRBJ2-7, with 10 bases lining up with TRBD1. After removal of 4 bases from V and 5 bases from J, the junction contained 6 bases not matched to a gene. This CDR3 has 14 amino acids. Germline V gene data show CDR1 as SGHRS and CDR2 as YFSETQ. The CDR3 sequence is CASSQGQGWHEQYF. CDR3 DNA sequence: TGCGCCAGCAGCCAGGGACAGGGGTGGCACGAGCAGTACTTC.

The J gene is TRBJ1-4, the V gene TRBV11-3; tentatively, D is TRBD1 (5 bases). Trimming pared 5 bases from V and 7 bases from J, leaving 17 bases between. The V gene's germline CDR1 is SGHNT and CDR2 YENEEA. This CDR3 comprises 15 residues. The CDR3 DNA reads TGTGCCAGCAGCCTCCTCGGCGGGGCGGGTGAAAAACTGTTTTTT. Its translation: CASSLLGGAGEKLFF. The variable domain in full, with the rest retrieved from reference TRBV11-3 and TRBJ1-4, is EAGVVQSPRYKIIEKKQPVAFWCNPISGHNTLYWYLQNLGQGPELLIRYENEEAVDDSQLPKDRFSAERLKGVDSTLKIQPAELGDSAVYLCASSLLGGAGEKLFFGSGTQLSVL.

J is TRBJ2-5 and V is TRBV7-9; D may be TRBD2 (5 bases). Germline loops: CDR1 SEHNR, CDR2 FQNEAQ (reference sequence). The CDR3 totals 12 residues. V lost 2 bases and J 5 bases, leaving 6 bases between the germline ends. The CDR3: CASSLSSETQYF. The CDR3 DNA reads TGTGCCAGCAGCTTATCTAGCGAGACCCAGTACTTC.

The CDR3: CASSQGTGRALYGYTF. The DNA of the CDR3 is TGCGCCAGCAGCCAAGGTACAGGGAGGGCCCTCTATGGCTACACCTTC. V and J are TRBV4-1 and TRBJ1-2; D is perhaps TRBD1 (6 bases). Germline V CDR1 and CDR2: MGHRA, YSYEKL. The CDR3 is made up of 16 amino acids. Trimming cost V 1 base and J 4 bases, with 16 bases left between them.

CDR3 nucleotide sequence: TGTGCCAGCAGCGCCATCACAGGTGTGAGGGGAAACACCATATATTTT. This sequence encodes CASSAITGVRGNTIYF. This rearrangement joins TRBV7-8 to TRBJ1-3; possible D gene TRBD1, 5 bases. Trimming removed 5 bases from V and 4 bases from J, with 18 bases in between. Germline V gene data show CDR1 as SGHVS and CDR2 as FQNEAQ. The CDR3 spans 16 residues.

This clone was counted only a few times. The chain combines TRBV7-9 with TRBJ1-2, with 7 bases that match TRBD1. The V gene's germline CDR1 is SEHNR and CDR2 FQNEAQ (reference sequence). CDR3 length: 17 amino acids. V was clipped by 5 bases and J by 7 bases; unmatched bases: 19. CDR3 loop: CASSLGTVTGTASGYTF. The DNA for the CDR3 is TGTGCCAGCAGCCTCGGGACTGTGACCGGGACAGCGTCTGGCTACACCTTC.

V gene TRBV10-1 combines with J gene TRBJ1-3; D is perhaps TRBD1 (6 bases). The V and J ends lost 5 bases and 5 bases respectively, with 19 bases between them. The germline gives CDR1 WNHNN, CDR2 SYGVQD (reference sequence). The CDR3 extends over 16 amino acids. The CDR3 DNA follows: TGCGCCAGCAGTTTGCGGGGGCAGGTTCCTCGAAACACCATATATTTT. Translation: CASSLRGQVPRNTIYF.

This chain uses TRBV18 with TRBJ1-2, with D possibly being TRBD1 (5 bases). Trimming stripped 2 bases from V and 5 bases from J, with 9 bases between. The CDR3 sequence is 13 residues long. The V gene's germline CDR1 is KGHSH and CDR2 LQKENI. The CDR3 is CASSPGDYYGYTF. CDR3 sequence (DNA): TGTGCCAGCTCACCAGGGGACTATTATGGCTACACCTTC.

The J gene is TRBJ1-2, the V gene TRBV11-2; 7 nucleotides agree with TRBD1. This CDR3 region has 15 residues. Losses at the gene ends were 0 bases for V and 3 bases for J; bases not matched to a gene: 4. Germline V gene lookup returns CDR1 SGHAT and CDR2 FQNNGV. CDR3 bases: TGTGCCAGCAGCTTAGAGGGCAGGGGGGACTATGGCTACACCTTC. It yields the protein CASSLEGRGDYGYTF.

The rearrangement uses TRBV3-1 (or the pseudogene TRBV3-2) and TRBJ1-4; the match to TRBD1 covers 7 bases. The CDR3 is 15 residues long. The V and J ends lost 2 bases and 8 bases, in that order; junction bases with no gene match: 8. Germline assignment: CDR1 LGHDT and CDR2 YNNKEL (reference sequence). The CDR3 is CASSQMKTGSEKLFF. DNA for the CDR3: TGTGCCAGCAGCCAAATGAAGACAGGGTCAGAAAAACTGTTTTTT.

This CDR3 reads CASSQDRGYGNTIYF. The CDR3 coding sequence is TGTGCCAGCAGCCAAGACAGGGGCTATGGAAACACCATATATTTT. The chain joins TRBV11-2 to TRBJ1-3; 8 bases are a match to TRBD1. Germline V lookup: CDR1 SGHAT, CDR2 FQNNGV. Germline trimming cut 5 bases from V and 3 bases from J; bases unmatched to any gene: 6. The CDR3 contains 15 residues.

The chain joins TRBV28 to TRBJ1-6; 9 bases agree with TRBD1. The CDR3 spans 13 residues. Germline loops: CDR1 MDHEN, CDR2 SYDVKM. The ends lost 5 bases at V and 13 bases at J; junction bases unmatched: 6. CDR3 in DNA: TGTGCCAGCAGTCCCGGACAGGGGCCTCCCCTCCACTTT. Residues: CASSPGQGPPLHF.

Of note for this clone: One end of the junction is discordant with germline, which a read error may explain. This chain uses TRBV7-7 with TRBJ2-5; the D gene is possibly TRBD1 (5 bases). The V gene's germline CDR1 is SSHAT and CDR2 FNYEAQ (reference sequence). The CDR3 totals 14 residues. The CDR3 region is CASSPGRGQETQYF. In nucleotides, the CDR3 is TGTGCTAGCAGCCCAGGAAGGGGCCAAGAGACCCAGTACTTC.